The rows below give T cell receptor beta chains drawn from one sample of a study of a mutant IDH1 vaccine in newly diagnosed glioma. Antigen specificity for these receptors is unknown. The protocol was immunoSEQ multiplex PCR, while the TCRdb copy is restricted to in-frame clones and leaves out a portion. This table has tens of thousands of clones, 80% appearing once. The source material was PBMCs, sampled from a glioma patient whose treatment included an IDH1 peptide vaccine. These receptors came from a man aged 40-49 years with glioma. Each CDR3 is given with its conserved first and last residue. The order of the fields is clone size, D gene, J gene, V gene, CDR3 protein, CDR3 DNA. A D gene is named only where the DNA matches it firmly. Clone size is shown for a subset of rows, as once, few, many or a class of expanded clone.

abundance: NA; d_gene: NA; j_gene: TRBJ2-2; v_gene: TRBV5-1; CDR3aa: CASSFSQADGAGELFF; CDR3nt: TGCGCCAGCAGCTTTTCCCAGGCGGATGGCGCCGGGGAGCTGTTTTTT
abundance: NA; d_gene: TRBD2; j_gene: TRBJ2-7; v_gene: TRBV5-6; CDR3aa: CASSSTSGGTPYEQYF; CDR3nt: TGTGCCAGCAGCTCGACTAGCGGGGGGACCCCCTACGAGCAGTACTTC
abundance: NA; d_gene: NA; j_gene: TRBJ2-2; v_gene: TRBV30; CDR3aa: CAWSVQSYTGELFF; CDR3nt: TGTGCCTGGAGTGTACAAAGTTACACCGGGGAGCTGTTTTTT
abundance: few; d_gene: NA; j_gene: TRBJ1-5; v_gene: TRBV27; CDR3aa: CASSLSTGWSQPQHF; CDR3nt: TGTGCCAGCAGTTTATCAACAGGGTGGAGTCAGCCCCAGCATTTT
abundance: NA; d_gene: NA; j_gene: TRBJ2-7; v_gene: TRBV20-1; CDR3aa: CSARDSHEQYF; CDR3nt: TGCAGTGCTAGAGACTCCCACGAGCAGTACTTC
abundance: NA; d_gene: NA; j_gene: TRBJ2-6; v_gene: TRBV6-5; CDR3aa: CASRANSGANVLTF; CDR3nt: TGTGCCAGCAGGGCGAACTCCGGGGCCAACGTCCTGACTTTC
abundance: NA; d_gene: NA; j_gene: TRBJ2-7; v_gene: TRBV19; CDR3aa: CASSPAGPHSEQYF; CDR3nt: TGTGCCAGTAGTCCCGCAGGCCCCCACAGCGAGCAGTACTTC
abundance: NA; d_gene: TRBD1; j_gene: TRBJ1-5; v_gene: TRBV7-7; CDR3aa: CASSSVAGDRAQPQHF; CDR3nt: TGTGCCAGCAGCTCAGTAGCGGGTGACAGGGCTCAGCCCCAGCATTTT
abundance: NA; d_gene: TRBD2; j_gene: TRBJ2-5; v_gene: TRBV19; CDR3aa: CASSIASPGRETQYF; CDR3nt: TGTGCCAGTAGTATAGCGTCACCCGGGAGGGAGACCCAGTACTTC
abundance: NA; d_gene: TRBD1; j_gene: TRBJ2-3; v_gene: TRBV6-1; CDR3aa: CASLGTGWTDTQYF; CDR3nt: TGTGCCAGCCTCGGGACAGGGTGGACAGATACGCAGTATTTT
abundance: NA; d_gene: NA; j_gene: TRBJ1-3; v_gene: TRBV6-1; CDR3aa: CASSVSGTGNTIYF; CDR3nt: TGTGCCAGCAGTGTTTCGGGGACTGGAAACACCATATATTTT
abundance: NA; d_gene: NA; j_gene: TRBJ1-4; v_gene: TRBV30; CDR3aa: CAWSRTDDNEKLFF; CDR3nt: TGTGCCTGGAGTAGGACGGATGATAATGAAAAACTGTTTTTT
abundance: NA; d_gene: NA; j_gene: TRBJ1-1; v_gene: TRBV4-2; CDR3aa: CASSRGGGGEAFF; CDR3nt: TGTGCCAGCAGCCGCGGGGGGGGAGGTGAAGCTTTCTTT
abundance: NA; d_gene: NA; j_gene: TRBJ1-4; v_gene: TRBV14; CDR3aa: CASSQGRGEKLFF; CDR3nt: TGTGCCAGCAGCCAAGGGCGGGGTGAAAAACTGTTTTTT
abundance: few; d_gene: NA; j_gene: TRBJ1-1; v_gene: TRBV12-5; CDR3aa: CASGLVWDEAFF; CDR3nt: TGTGCTAGTGGTTTGGTATGGGATGAAGCTTTCTTT
abundance: NA; d_gene: NA; j_gene: TRBJ1-2; v_gene: TRBV15; CDR3aa: CATSRGLAGYGYTF; CDR3nt: TGTGCCACCAGCAGAGGATTGGCCGGCTATGGCTACACCTTC
abundance: NA; d_gene: NA; j_gene: TRBJ1-3; v_gene: TRBV1; CDR3aa: CTSSQGTGAGNTIYF; CDR3nt: TGCACCAGCAGCCAAGGGACAGGGGCTGGAAACACCATATATTTT
abundance: NA; d_gene: NA; j_gene: TRBJ1-1; v_gene: TRBV27; CDR3aa: CASSLGRPGKMNTEAFF; CDR3nt: TGTGCCAGCAGTTTAGGGCGACCGGGAAAAATGAACACTGAAGCTTTCTTT
abundance: few; d_gene: TRBD1; j_gene: TRBJ1-2; v_gene: TRBV5-1; CDR3aa: CASTPGTGGRGYTF; CDR3nt: TGCGCCAGCACGCCCGGGACAGGGGGCCGCGGCTACACCTTC
abundance: few; d_gene: TRBD1; j_gene: TRBJ1-1; v_gene: TRBV5-1; CDR3aa: CASSLQPTGGNTEAFF; CDR3nt: TGCGCCAGCAGCTTGCAACCGACAGGGGGAAACACTGAAGCTTTCTTT
abundance: NA; d_gene: NA; j_gene: TRBJ2-7; v_gene: TRBV5-4; CDR3aa: CASSSATGSYEQYF; CDR3nt: TGTGCCAGCAGCTCTGCAACAGGTTCTTACGAGCAGTACTTC
abundance: NA; d_gene: NA; j_gene: TRBJ2-7; v_gene: TRBV14; CDR3aa: CASSQEWRDEQYF; CDR3nt: TGTGCCAGCAGCCAAGAATGGAGGGACGAGCAGTACTTC
abundance: NA; d_gene: NA; j_gene: TRBJ2-7; v_gene: TRBV5-6; CDR3aa: CASRVRGGLVEQYF; CDR3nt: TGTGCCAGCAGGGTACGGGGTGGACTTGTCGAGCAGTACTTC
abundance: NA; d_gene: NA; j_gene: TRBJ2-5; v_gene: TRBV2; CDR3aa: CASSGREFETQYF; CDR3nt: TGTGCCAGCAGTGGCAGGGAGTTCGAGACCCAGTACTTC
abundance: NA; d_gene: TRBD1; j_gene: TRBJ1-4; v_gene: TRBV7-9; CDR3aa: CASSSRTGQVDEKLFF; CDR3nt: TGTGCCAGCAGCTCTCGGACAGGCCAAGTAGATGAAAAACTGTTTTTT
abundance: NA; d_gene: NA; j_gene: TRBJ1-1; v_gene: TRBV5-1; CDR3aa: CASSSSGQGNTEAFF; CDR3nt: TGCGCCAGCAGCTCATCAGGGCAGGGTAACACTGAAGCTTTCTTT
abundance: NA; d_gene: TRBD1; j_gene: TRBJ2-6; v_gene: TRBV5-4; CDR3aa: CASSLAKGGTGVVGANVLTF; CDR3nt: TGTGCCAGCAGCTTGGCGAAGGGAGGGACAGGGGTTGTTGGGGCCAACGTCCTGACTTTC
abundance: NA; d_gene: NA; j_gene: TRBJ2-5; v_gene: TRBV7-7; CDR3aa: CASSLAREETQYF; CDR3nt: TGTGCTAGCAGCTTAGCGAGAGAAGAGACCCAGTACTTC
abundance: NA; d_gene: TRBD1; j_gene: TRBJ2-3; v_gene: TRBV7-2; CDR3aa: CASSAYRGADTQYF; CDR3nt: TGTGCCAGCAGCGCCTACAGGGGCGCAGATACGCAGTATTTT
abundance: NA; d_gene: NA; j_gene: TRBJ2-4; v_gene: TRBV7-8; CDR3aa: CASSLGQITSQYF; CDR3nt: TGTGCCAGCAGCTTAGGACAGATAACTTCACAGTACTTC
abundance: few; d_gene: NA; j_gene: TRBJ1-2; v_gene: TRBV7-9; CDR3aa: CASSLGMADYGYTF; CDR3nt: TGTGCCAGCAGCTTAGGAATGGCAGACTATGGCTACACCTTC
abundance: NA; d_gene: NA; j_gene: TRBJ2-3; v_gene: TRBV11-2; CDR3aa: CASSLGAAAITDTQYF; CDR3nt: TGTGCCAGCAGCTTAGGTGCAGCGGCTATCACAGATACGCAGTATTTT
abundance: NA; d_gene: TRBD1; j_gene: TRBJ2-7; v_gene: TRBV6-5; CDR3aa: CASSTSGGRGEQYF; CDR3nt: TGTGCCAGCAGTACTTCAGGGGGCAGAGGCGAGCAGTACTTC
abundance: few; d_gene: NA; j_gene: TRBJ1-2; v_gene: TRBV27; CDR3aa: CASSIKGPSYGYTF; CDR3nt: TGTGCCAGCAGTATAAAGGGACCATCGTATGGCTACACCTTC
abundance: NA; d_gene: NA; j_gene: TRBJ1-6; v_gene: TRBV30; CDR3aa: CARGGVDYNSPLHF; CDR3nt: TGTGCCAGGGGGGGGGTCGACTATAATTCACCCCTCCACTTT
abundance: NA; d_gene: NA; j_gene: TRBJ2-5; v_gene: TRBV6-5; CDR3aa: CASSYSASWETQYF; CDR3nt: TGTGCCAGCAGTTACTCGGCCTCTTGGGAGACCCAGTACTTC
abundance: NA; d_gene: NA; j_gene: TRBJ1-2; v_gene: TRBV18; CDR3aa: CASSPSEGYGYTF; CDR3nt: TGTGCCAGCTCACCCTCGGAAGGCTATGGCTACACCTTC
abundance: few; d_gene: NA; j_gene: TRBJ1-1; v_gene: TRBV19; CDR3aa: CASREQGANTEAFF; CDR3nt: TGTGCCAGTAGAGAACAGGGAGCGAACACTGAAGCTTTCTTT
abundance: NA; d_gene: TRBD1; j_gene: TRBJ2-5; v_gene: TRBV2; CDR3aa: CASSPRGREQETQYF; CDR3nt: TGTGCCAGCAGTCCCAGGGGGCGGGAACAAGAGACCCAGTACTTC
abundance: NA; d_gene: TRBD1; j_gene: TRBJ1-6; v_gene: TRBV5-1; CDR3aa: CASSSGWDSFSPLHF; CDR3nt: TGCGCCAGCAGCTCTGGCTGGGACAGCTTTTCACCCCTCCACTTT
abundance: NA; d_gene: NA; j_gene: TRBJ1-3; v_gene: TRBV6-5; CDR3aa: CASSYFGGAENTIYF; CDR3nt: TGTGCCAGCAGTTACTTTGGAGGGGCGGAAAACACCATATATTTT
abundance: few; d_gene: NA; j_gene: TRBJ2-7; v_gene: TRBV7-6; CDR3aa: CASSPRPLGGSRGYEQYF; CDR3nt: TGTGCCAGCAGCCCGAGACCCTTGGGGGGAAGTAGGGGCTACGAGCAGTACTTC
abundance: NA; d_gene: NA; j_gene: TRBJ2-7; v_gene: TRBV7-9; CDR3aa: CASSFLEVGEQYF; CDR3nt: TGTGCCAGCAGCTTCCTCGAGGTTGGCGAGCAGTACTTC
abundance: once; d_gene: NA; j_gene: TRBJ2-6; v_gene: TRBV5-4; CDR3aa: CASSGGTATFSGANVLTF; CDR3nt: TGTGCCAGCAGCGGCGGGACAGCTACCTTCTCTGGGGCCAACGTCCTGACTTTC
abundance: NA; d_gene: NA; j_gene: TRBJ1-2; v_gene: TRBV9; CDR3aa: CASSVRGGNYGYTF; CDR3nt: TGTGCCAGCAGCGTCCGGGGAGGGAACTATGGCTACACCTTC
abundance: once; d_gene: NA; j_gene: TRBJ1-4; v_gene: TRBV2; CDR3aa: CASRRGGHDEKLFF; CDR3nt: TGTGCCAGCCGACGTGGGGGGCATGATGAAAAACTGTTTTTT
abundance: NA; d_gene: NA; j_gene: TRBJ1-5; v_gene: TRBV12-5; CDR3aa: CASGLIIRDGNQPQHF; CDR3nt: TGTGCTAGTGGTTTGATTATTAGGGACGGCAATCAGCCCCAGCATTTT
abundance: once; d_gene: NA; j_gene: TRBJ1-6; v_gene: TRBV18; CDR3aa: CASSPSEGAPLHF; CDR3nt: TGTGCCAGCTCCCCCTCGGAGGGGGCACCCCTCCACTTT
abundance: NA; d_gene: NA; j_gene: TRBJ2-3; v_gene: TRBV29-1; CDR3aa: CSGQPSTDTQYF; CDR3nt: TGCAGCGGCCAGCCGAGCACAGATACGCAGTATTTT